Listed below are T cell receptor beta chains from one sample, sequenced in a study of blood T cell repertoires in COVID-19. The data were produced by immunoSEQ multiplex PCR, yet TCRdb's version contains in-frame clones alone and is incomplete. The repertoire holds more than 150,000 clones, with approximately 86% as singletons. Input material: peripheral blood. The receptors originated from a man in his forties with active or convalescent COVID-19. The CDR3 runs from the conserved cysteine through the conserved F or W. The D gene is left open where the match is weak. Clone size appears in some rows only: once, few, many, or a class for an expanded clone.

V	J	size	D	DNA	CDR3
TRBV29-1	TRBJ2-7	NA	NA	TGCAGCGTTGAAGTGAGGCAGGGCAAGGGCGAGCAGTACTTC	CSVEVRQGKGEQYF
TRBV5-4	TRBJ2-1	NA	NA	TGTGCCAGCATAAGCGGGCCTTTGACGCAATATGAGCAGTTCTTC	CASISGPLTQYEQFF
TRBV19	TRBJ1-5	NA	TRBD1	TGTGCCAGTCGCGAGGGACAGGGGGCTCAGCCCCAGCATTTT	CASREGQGAQPQHF
TRBV5-1	TRBJ2-7	NA	NA	TGCGCCAGCAGCTTAACAACAGGGTCTGGGTCCTACGAGCAGTACTTC	CASSLTTGSGSYEQYF
TRBV2	TRBJ2-7	NA	TRBD1	TGTGCCAGGTGGGACAGGTACTACGAGCAGTACTTC	CARWDRYYEQYF
TRBV10-3	TRBJ2-7	NA	TRBD2	TGTGCCACCCGGACTAGCGGGGGCCGATACGAGCAGTACTTC	CATRTSGGRYEQYF
TRBV9	TRBJ2-5	NA	NA	TGTGCCAGCAGCGTAGGTCAGCAAGAGACCCAGTACTTC	CASSVGQQETQYF
TRBV11-2	TRBJ2-3	NA	NA	TGTGCCAGCAGCCAGGTCCTTAGCACAGATACGCAGTATTTT	CASSQVLSTDTQYF
TRBV19	TRBJ2-3	NA	TRBD2	TGTGCCAGTAGTATAGTAGCGGGGGGCACAGATACGCAGTATTTT	CASSIVAGGTDTQYF
TRBV10-3	TRBJ2-7	NA	NA	TGTGCCATCAGTGACGGCAGGTTAAACGAGCAGTACTTC	CAISDGRLNEQYF
TRBV20-1	TRBJ1-2	NA	NA	TGCAGTGCTAGTGATAACTACTATGGCTACACCTTC	CSASDNYYGYTF
TRBV4-1	TRBJ2-3	NA	TRBD2	TGCGCCAGCAGCTCCCCCGCTCGGCGGGGGGGCCTTACAGATACGCAGTATTTT	CASSSPARRGGLTDTQYF
TRBV7-9	TRBJ2-7	NA	TRBD1	TGTGCCAGCAGCTTAGAGGGGGCCTCGGGCGAGCAGTACTTC	CASSLEGASGEQYF
TRBV29-1	TRBJ2-1	once	TRBD1	TGCAGCGTTGAGGATGGACAGGGGGCGAATGAGCAGTTCTTC	CSVEDGQGANEQFF
TRBV6-1	TRBJ1-1	NA	NA	TGTGCCAGCAGTGAAGCATATGGGCAGCTGAACACTGAAGCTTTCTTT	CASSEAYGQLNTEAFF